This is a list of T cell receptor beta chains from one sample in a study of blood T cell repertoires in COVID-19. Here immunoSEQ multiplex PCR was the method, and the copy in TCRdb shows in-frame clones only, minus some. The sample has about 250,000 clones; around 84% are singletons. The sample taken for sequencing was PBMCs or T cells enriched from blood (not recorded which). These receptors originate from a man aged 18 to 35 who had recovered from COVID-19. The CDR3 runs from the conserved cysteine through the conserved F or W. The D gene is left open where the match is weak.

CDR3nt	CDR3aa	v_gene	j_gene	d_gene
TGTGCCAGCAGTCCCGGGACTGAGAACACCGGGGAGCTGTTTTTT	CASSPGTENTGELFF	TRBV3-1/TRBV3-2	TRBJ2-2	NA
TGTGCCAGCTCACGACCAGGACGGATTAGGGGAGGTTCACCCCTCCACTTT	CASSRPGRIRGGSPLHF	TRBV18	TRBJ1-6	NA
TGTGCCAGCAGTGGACAGGGTTACGAGACCCAGTACTTC	CASSGQGYETQYF	TRBV2	TRBJ2-5	TRBD1
TGTGCCAGCACCGTCAGATGGGCCGTCGCCGACGCTGAATACGAGCAGTACTTC	CASTVRWAVADAEYEQYF	TRBV28	TRBJ2-7	NA
TGTGCCAGCAGTGACGGTAGGGACAACAGGGGGACCCCCTATGGCTACACCTTC	CASSDGRDNRGTPYGYTF	TRBV6-1	TRBJ1-2	TRBD1
TGTGCCAGCAGTCCTACAGGGGATCAGCCCCAGCATTTT	CASSPTGDQPQHF	TRBV12-3/TRBV12-4	TRBJ1-5	TRBD1
TGTGCCAGCAGCCAAACGGGGGGCTACACCTTC	CASSQTGGYTF	TRBV3-1/TRBV3-2	TRBJ1-2	NA
TGTGCCAGCAGTTGGAGTCCAGAGGAGTTTAAAAATGAGCAGTTCTTC	CASSWSPEEFKNEQFF	TRBV28	TRBJ2-1	NA
TGTGCCAGCAGTTACCTAGGGGATTCACCCCTCCACTTT	CASSYLGDSPLHF	TRBV6-5	TRBJ1-6	NA
TGTGCCACCAGCCGACGGACAGGGATGAACACTGAAGCTTTCTTT	CATSRRTGMNTEAFF	TRBV15	TRBJ1-1	TRBD1